Detailed here is one T cell receptor beta chain. Its target is unknown. The same CDR3 also results from other DNA sequences found in this sample. The sample belongs to a study of STAT5B mutations in CD4+ large granular lymphocyte leukemia. The study, taken as a whole, reports: 8/27 top patient clones versus 2/35 control clones were TRBV06-family. Higher CD4+ than CD8+ T-LGLL clonality might reflect small sample size.

This was a survey-level run. Sequencing used immunoSEQ multiplex PCR; TCRdb keeps in-frame clones, though not all of them. The table has some 34,000 clones, just over 75% seen once. This CDR3 contains 13 residues. The V end was cut by 5 bases, the J end by 2 bases, with 9 bases between. Germline CDR1 is SGHTA and CDR2 is FQGNSA. The receptor's source is a human donor in good health. The J gene is TRBJ1-2, the V gene TRBV7-2; possible D gene TRBD1, 6 bases. Specimen: CD4+ T cells from blood buffy coats. CDR3 in DNA: TGTGCCAGCAGCCCTGACAGGAACTATGGCTACACCTTC. Translation gives CASSPDRNYGYTF.